This TCR beta chain stems from a study of blood T cells in healthy people across ages. Turning to the study itself: Template switching retrieved approximately one barcoded beta molecule for each two T cells.

The CDR3 has 15 residues. CDR1 is DFQATT, CDR2 SNEGSKA, per germline (reference sequence). Trimming stripped 0 bases from V and 9 bases from J, with 20 bases between. Note on this clonotype: Its antigen is undetermined.

Study-wide points: PBMC samples, being unsorted, prevented any conclusive comparison of naive and antigen-experienced cells.

Using a J-beta primer mix together with a sample-barcoded 5' primer, a second PCR was run for roughly 6 to 12 cycles. Sequencing recovered at least 2.5 million CDR3-containing paired-end reads from each sample. Via MiXCR, TCRdb re-called the 5' RACE reads, giving one row per CDR3 protein. Altogether roughly 800,000 distinct CDR3 sequences are present, roughly 50% being singletons, with the ten largest covering roughly 22%. This receptor was identified in a man aged 25-45 years in good health. Sequenced material: blood. The genes are TRBV20-1 and TRBJ2-5; a possible D gene is TRBD2 (5 bases). CDR3 DNA sequence: TGCAGTGCTAGAGATAGGGAGATGGGCTCTAGGCCCCAGTACTTC. Encoded protein: CSARDREMGSRPQYF.